A single sample is the source of the 18 T cell receptor beta chains below, sequenced in a study of vaccination effects on CD4 cells after COVID-19. Before sequencing took place, the ViraFEST assay used viral peptide pools to expand antigen-specific CD4+ T cells. Scientists isolated CD4+ T cells after a roughly nine-day culture period ended. Between March and December 2020, the person had a SARS-CoV-2 infection that PCR confirmed. Assay used: immunoSEQ multiplex PCR; TCRdb lists only in-frame clones, some missing. The sample records 20,000 to 30,000 clones, 69% being singletons. These receptors have no known antigen. Sequences were derived from CD4+ T cells from PBMCs cultured with SARS-CoV-2 spike peptides, sampled before COVID-19 vaccination. These TCRs come from a human donor who had a prior SARS-CoV-2 infection.

V is TRBV27 and J is TRBJ2-1; 11 positions agree with TRBD2. CDR3 length: 20 amino acids. Germline CDR1 MNHEY, CDR2 SMNVEV (reference sequence). The ends lost 3 bases at V and 3 bases at J; junction bases unmatched: 16. The CDR3 reads CASSFQCTWGLAVYYNEQFF. CDR3 bases: TGTGCCAGCAGTTTTCAGTGCACGTGGGGACTAGCGGTATACTACAATGAGCAGTTCTTC.

V and J are TRBV6-1 and TRBJ2-7, with 9 bases matching TRBD2. Losses at the gene ends were 3 bases for V and 6 bases for J; bases not matched to a gene: 6. Germline V gene lookup returns CDR1 MNHNS and CDR2 SASEGT. CDR3 length: 14 amino acids. CDR3 DNA: TGTGCCAGCAGTGATCCGGGACTAGCAGGCGAGCAGTACTTC. It yields the protein CASSDPGLAGEQYF.

The V gene is TRBV18, the J gene TRBJ2-3; 7 bases map to TRBD1. The germline V gene has CDR1 KGHSH and CDR2 LQKENI. The CDR3 covers 14 residues. V lost 3 bases and J lost 0; bases outside the gene matches: 0. The CDR3 reads CASSPDRSTDTQYF. CDR3 coding DNA: TGTGCCAGCTCACCGGACAGGAGCACAGATACGCAGTATTTT.

The chain has TRBV11-3 and TRBJ2-5; no clear D gene. Trimming removed 1 base at V and 0 bases at J, with 9 bases between. Germline values: CDR1 SGHNT, CDR2 YENEEA. CDR3 size: 15 residues. This chain's CDR3 is CASSLAPWNQETQYF. In nucleotides, the CDR3 is TGTGCCAGCAGCTTAGCTCCATGGAACCAAGAGACCCAGTACTTC.

This chain connects TRBV5-4 to TRBJ2-7, with 7 bases that match TRBD1. There are 14 residues in the CDR3. The V gene end was trimmed by 5 bases and the J gene end by 0 bases; junction bases not matched to a gene: 5. Germline lookup yields CDR1 SGHNT and CDR2 YYREEE (reference sequence). The CDR3 nucleotides are TGTGCCAGCAGGGAACAGGGGCTCTCCTACGAGCAGTACTTC. The encoded protein is CASREQGLSYEQYF.

This sequence joins TRBV4-3 and TRBJ2-5, with 15 bases lining up with TRBD2. CDR3 length equals 20 residues. Germline trimming cut 0 bases from V and 1 base from J; bases unmatched to any gene: 9. Germline CDR1 is LGHNA and CDR2 is YSLEER. The CDR3 loop is CASSQDGLAGGDTSQETQYF. CDR3 bases: TGCGCCAGCAGCCAAGACGGACTAGCGGGAGGGGATACCTCCCAAGAGACCCAGTACTTC.

The chain employs TRBV6-1 and TRBJ1-6, with 10 bases that match TRBD1. The CDR3 is made up of 18 amino acids. In germline, CDR1 is MNHNS, CDR2 SASEGT. V gave up 4 bases and J gave up 11 bases; unmatched junction bases: 17. Here the CDR3 reads CASSGRDRGTFTAPPLHF. CDR3 DNA sequence: TGTGCCAGCAGTGGTCGGGACAGGGGAACCTTCACAGCTCCACCCCTCCACTTT.

The chain recombines TRBV19 with TRBJ2-5, with TRBD2 matching over 10 bases. CDR1 is LNHDA and CDR2 is SQIVND in the germline V gene (reference sequence). Trimming took 2 bases from V and 4 from J; bases not matched to a gene: 7. This CDR3 contains 16 residues. CDR3 bases: TGTGCCAGTAGTATAATCAGCGGGAGGGCCGGAGAGACCCAGTACTTC. Amino acids: CASSIISGRAGETQYF.

The chain employs TRBV7-2 and TRBJ2-1; D may be TRBD1 or TRBD2 (5 bases each). The length of the CDR3 is 15 residues. V lost 1 base and J lost 15, with 22 bases in between. Looked up from germline, CDR1 is SGHTA and CDR2 is FQGNSA. CDR3: CASSLGPGTQYSPFF. CDR3 nucleotide sequence: TGTGCCAGCAGCTTAGGTCCAGGGACGCAGTACTCACCGTTCTTC.

The chain joins TRBV19 to TRBJ1-5, with D possibly being TRBD1 (5 bases). The germline V gene encodes CDR1 LNHDA and CDR2 SQIVND (reference sequence). The CDR3 covers 15 residues. The germline V and J ends were trimmed by 6 bases and 3 bases, with 15 bases remaining between them. CDR3 sequence: CASRFGTRDNQPQHF. The CDR3 DNA reads TGTGCCAGTAGGTTCGGGACGAGGGACAATCAGCCCCAGCATTTT.

This clone has more than one count but fewer than ten. V and J are TRBV6-5 and TRBJ2-5; D possibly matches TRBD1 or TRBD2 (5 bases each). Germline loops: CDR1 MNHEY, CDR2 SVGAGI. The CDR3 consists of 16 residues. The V and J ends lost 4 bases and 1 base respectively, with 16 bases between them. This CDR3 reads CASSLSGRQSQETQYF. CDR3 nucleotides: TGTGCCAGCAGTTTGTCGGGGCGCCAAAGCCAAGAGACCCAGTACTTC.

The J gene is TRBJ2-7, the V gene TRBV5-1; D remains ambiguous. The CDR3 contains 13 residues. Germline V gene lookup returns CDR1 SGHRS and CDR2 YFSETQ. V lost 4 bases and J 2 bases, leaving 10 bases between the germline ends. The CDR3 here is CASSPTTTYEQYF. The CDR3 region has the DNA TGCGCCAGCAGCCCTACGACAACCTACGAGCAGTACTTC.

The table lists this clone with a few counts. The chain combines TRBV5-1 with TRBJ1-1, with unresolved D. Trimming stripped 3 bases from V and 10 bases from J, with 16 bases between. Germline CDR1 SGHRS, CDR2 YFSETQ. CDR3 length equals 13 residues. CDR3 region: CASSSLLSLIAFF. For the CDR3, the DNA is TGCGCCAGCAGCTCTCTCCTCAGCCTAATAGCTTTCTTT.

The chain links TRBV5-4 to TRBJ1-2, with D perhaps matching TRBD1 (5 bases). V was cut by 3 bases and J by 6 bases, with 12 bases left in between. The CDR3 is made up of 13 amino acids. From germline, CDR1 is SGHNT and CDR2 YYREEE (reference sequence). The CDR3 coding sequence is TGTGCCAGCAGCTCTAATTCAGGGAATGGCTACACCTTC. Amino acids: CASSSNSGNGYTF.

The chain has TRBV5-1 and TRBJ2-1, with 14 nucleotides matching TRBD2. Germline V gene data show CDR1 as SGHRS and CDR2 as YFSETQ. The CDR3 totals 15 residues. With 4 bases clipped from V and 10 bases from J, the junction kept 7 bases outside the gene matches. The chain's CDR3 is CASSLTSGGAVEQFF. Here the CDR3 DNA reads TGCGCCAGCAGCCTGACTAGCGGGGGGGCCGTAGAGCAGTTCTTC.

CDR3 nucleotide sequence: TGTGCCAGCAGCCAAGAACTGGGACTAGCGGAAGGCGGGACCCAGTACTTC. Translated, it gives CASSQELGLAEGGTQYF. This rearrangement joins TRBV3-1 (or the pseudogene TRBV3-2) to TRBJ2-5; 11 bases match TRBD2. The length of the CDR3 is 17 residues. The V gene's germline CDR1 is LGHDT and CDR2 YNNKEL (reference sequence). Germline trimming cut 0 bases from V and 7 bases from J; bases unmatched to any gene: 10.

This chain uses TRBV2 with TRBJ1-2, with TRBD1 matching over 11 bases. This CDR3 comprises 13 residues. Germline loops: CDR1 SNHLY, CDR2 FYNNEI. Trimming cost V 7 bases and J 8 bases; bases outside gene matches: 6. The CDR3 DNA reads TGTGCCAGCATTGGGACAGGGGGTCGGGGCTACACCTTC. It codes for CASIGTGGRGYTF. The full variable domain, with the rest looked up from reference TRBV2 and TRBJ1-2, is EPEVTQTPSHQVTQMGQEVILRCVPISNHLYFYWYRQILGQKVEFLVSFYNNEISEKSEIFDDQFSVERPDGSNFTLKIRSTKLEDSAMYFCASIGTGGRGYTFGSGTRLTVV.

The J gene is TRBJ2-7, the V gene TRBV19; weak D call: TRBD2 (6 bases). Germline V gene data show CDR1 as LNHDA and CDR2 as SQIVND (reference sequence). Between the trimmed V and J ends, which lost 5 bases and 4 bases, there was a span of 15 bases. The CDR3 totals 14 residues. In DNA form, the CDR3 reads TGTGCCAGTAGTCCGCGGGACCTAGGATACGAGCAGTACTTC. Translated: CASSPRDLGYEQYF.